This T cell receptor (beta chain) was identified during a study of response to subunit inactivated influenza vaccine (dated 2018 in TCRdb). Concerning the study at large: The study used deep quantitative T cell receptor repertoire profiling to track responses to a trivalent subunit inactivated influenza vaccine. What the authors observed across the whole study: It was suggested by the authors that each seasonal influenza vaccination may recruit only a limited number of new T cells.

Reading the germline V gene gives CDR1 SGHTA and CDR2 FQGNSA. Measured from the cysteine to the phenylalanine, the CDR3 is 12 residues long. Here the CDR3 DNA is all that survives: 36 bases in frame from base 1. After removal of 5 bases from V and 13 bases from J, the junction retains 10 bases not matched to a gene. Library preparation employed RT-PCR. Instrument used: Illumina HiSeq 2500. The raw public reads went through TCRdb reprocessing: fastp at Q25, MiXCR clone calling, in-frame beta chains kept. Duplicate CDR3 protein sequences are folded into a single record with the most common DNA and genes. Across this sample there are more than 550,000 distinct CDR3 sequences, with approximately 11% seen only once. The top ten hold approximately 11% of the sample. This clonotype was counted between two and nine times. The target of this receptor is not known. No much larger clone exists at a distance of one base, and base qualities are not known.

These data also formed part of another study, on T cells expressing NK-cell markers. Per the second study: TCR beta cDNA libraries were made by 5'RACE template switching that added a universal primer site and unique molecular identifiers. Three sorted T-cell subsets (CD3+CD56+NKG2C+, CD3+CD56+NKG2C- and CD3+CD56-NKG2C+) from several donors had their TCR beta-chain repertoires profiled. Among the eight sequenced donors, only one was HCMV-seronegative, while the other seven were HCMV-seropositive. To restrict sorting to alphabetaTCR-expressing T cells, an anti-gammadeltaTCR antibody was added in several experiments. In roughly 6 donors, the dominant CD3+CD56+NKG2C+ clonotypes were among the top 10 CD8+ clonotypes and accounted for about 1.0-7.5% of CD8+ T cells. Those dominant clonotypes were again the most abundant among CD3+CD56-NKG2C+ cells in a handful of donors, at about 25-65%. Whether the expanded NKG2C-expressing T cell clones were specific for HCMV antigens was left unclear. All eight donors whose samples were sequenced were randomly selected healthy volunteers, three of them men and five women. To determine HCMV serostatus, a commercial ELISA kit was used to detect HCMV-specific IgG in serum. Ficoll density gradient centrifugation was used to isolate peripheral blood mononuclear cells from blood. For six donors, bulk peripheral blood T-cell repertoires were additionally sequenced from unsorted PBMC. cDNA synthesis was primed from the TCR beta constant segment, followed by two successive PCR amplification steps. Illumina HiSeq 2000/2500, MiSeq or NextSeq was used to sequence libraries as 2 x 150 bp reads. Reads were demultiplexed and grouped by UMI with MIGEC, and clonotypes were assembled and quantified with MiTCR. To exclude erroneous sequences, any TCR cDNA sequence not supported by at least two reads was discarded. The tcR package was used for downstream repertoire analysis, and clonotypes were matched between fractions using CDR3 nucleotide sequence together with V segment. VDJmatch was used to annotate antigen specificity against VDJdb, with one amino acid substitution in CDR3 permitted.

The TCR sequence derives from a man in his fifties who received an inactivated influenza vaccine. Donor details come from another sample of the same person, matched by shared clones. The sequences come from PBMCs from blood, collected on the day of vaccination. The chain is made from TRBV7-2 and TRBJ2-7; 8 nucleotides in the junction match TRBD1. The DNA sequence follows: TGTGCCAGCAGCCCAACCCGGACAGGGACATACTTC. It is translated as CASSPTRTGTYF. Here the CDR3 is joined to the reference TRBV7-2 and TRBJ2-7 genes, and the full variable domain is: GAGVSQSPSNKVTEKGKDVELRCDPISGHTALYWYRQSLGQGLEFLIYFQGNSAPDKSGLPSDRFSAERTGGSVSTLTIQRTQQEDSAVYLCASSPTRTGTYFGPGTRLTVT.